The 11 T cell receptor beta chains given below trace back to one sample, sequenced in a study of cytomegalovirus exposure and HLA in healthy donors. 60 Vbeta and 13 Jbeta primers were used in PCR. Measured with immunoSEQ multiplex PCR; TCRdb has only the in-frame clones, and not every one. The sample includes some 200,000 clones, more than 65% of them seen just once. The sample comprised PBMCs. The receptors were gathered from a man aged 18 to 29 in good health and CMV-seronegative.

The chain uses TRBV7-3 and TRBJ2-3; D is unclear. Per germline, CDR1 SGHTA and CDR2 FQGTGA. V was trimmed by 6 bases and J by 2 bases, leaving 12 bases between them. The CDR3 runs 14 residues. Written as DNA, the CDR3 is TGTGCCAGCAGTTACTACTCGGTCACAGATACGCAGTATTTT. This translates into CASSYYSVTDTQYF.

Remarks on this clone: A junction boundary mismatches the germline segment, possibly from a read error. The chain links TRBV9 to TRBJ2-1; TRBD2 matches at 11 bases. CDR3 length: 15 residues. Germline V gives CDR1 SGDLS, CDR2 YYNGEE. Here the CDR3 reads CAGSAIAGGPNEQFF. CDR3 bases: TGTGCCGGCAGCGCCATAGCGGGAGGGCCGAATGAGCAGTTCTTC. Looking up the rest from reference TRBV9 and TRBJ2-1 gives the full variable domain: DSGVTQTPKHLITATGQRVTLRCSPRSGDLSVYWYQQSLDQGLQFLIQYYNGEERAKGNILERFSAQQFPDLHSELNLSSLELGDSALYFCAGSAIAGGPNEQFFGPGTRLTVL.

The gene calls are TRBV27 and TRBJ2-3; possibly TRBD2 for D (5 bases). The germline V and J ends were trimmed by 3 bases and 2 bases, with 12 bases remaining between them. Per germline, CDR1 MNHEY and CDR2 SMNVEV (reference sequence). The CDR3 totals 15 residues. CDR3 sequence reads: CASSFISGYTDTQYF. The CDR3 DNA follows: TGTGCCAGCAGTTTCATCAGCGGATACACAGATACGCAGTATTTT.

CDR3 coding DNA: TGTGCCAGCAGCCAACAGAACCAGGCCACCGGGGAGCTGTTTTTT. Translating it yields CASSQQNQATGELFF. J is TRBJ2-2 and V is TRBV7-6; no clear D gene. There are 15 residues in the CDR3. Between the trimmed V and J ends, which lost 5 bases and 4 bases, there was a span of 14 bases. Germline V CDR1 and CDR2: SGHVS, FNYEAQ. Full variable domain (rest looked up from reference TRBV7-6 and TRBJ2-2): GAGVSQSPRYKVTKRGQDVALRCDPISGHVSLYWYRQALGQGPEFLTYFNYEAQQDKSGLPNDRFSAERPEGSISTLTIQRTEQRDSAMYRCASSQQNQATGELFFGEGSRLTVL.

This CDR3 reads CASSLDRNTIYF. The CDR3 coding sequence is TGTGCCAGCAGCTTGGACAGAAACACCATATATTTT. The rearrangement uses TRBV13 and TRBJ1-3; TRBD1 is a possible D gene (5 bases). Germline V gene data show CDR1 as PRHDT and CDR2 as FYEKMQ (reference sequence). With 3 bases removed from V and 5 bases from J, the gap between germline ends came to 5 bases. The CDR3 covers 12 residues. Looking up the rest from reference TRBV13 and TRBJ1-3 gives the full variable domain: AAGVIQSPRHLIKEKRETATLKCYPIPRHDTVYWYQQGPGQDPQFLISFYEKMQSDKGSIPDRFSAQQFSDYHSELNMSSLELGDSALYFCASSLDRNTIYFGEGSWLTVV.

The chain employs TRBV4-1 and TRBJ2-1; D perhaps matches TRBD2 (5 bases). CDR1 is MGHRA, CDR2 YSYEKL, per germline. The CDR3 is made up of 13 amino acids. V was clipped by 2 bases and J by 6 bases, with 8 bases between them. The DNA of the CDR3 is TGCGCCAGCAGCCAATACCGGGGCAATGAGCAGTTCTTC. It yields the protein CASSQYRGNEQFF.

The rearrangement links TRBV4-2 to TRBJ2-2; 7 bases map to TRBD1. CDR3 length equals 13 residues. V lost 3 bases and J lost 7; bases outside the gene matches: 2. Germline V CDR1 and CDR2: LGHNA, YNFKEQ. The CDR3, as DNA: TGTGCCAGCAGCCACGGACAGGTCGGGGAGCTGTTTTTT. As protein: CASSHGQVGELFF.

V usage is TRBV5-1 and J usage is TRBJ2-7, with 9 bases fitting TRBD1. Germline CDR1 reads SGHRS; CDR2 reads YFSETQ. The CDR3 sequence is 16 residues long. Trimming removed 0 bases from V and 7 bases from J; junction bases left unmatched: 11. In DNA, the CDR3 is TGCGCCAGCAGCTTGGCCCCACAGGGGGCCTGGGGGGAGCAGTACTTC. This gives the protein CASSLAPQGAWGEQYF. Complete variable domain (other parts from reference TRBV5-1 and TRBJ2-7): KAGVTQTPRYLIKTRGQQVTLSCSPISGHRSVSWYQQTPGQGLQFLFEYFSETQRNKGNFPGRFSGRQFSNSRSEMNVSTLELGDSALYLCASSLAPQGAWGEQYFGPGTRLTVT.

The chain combines TRBV7-9 with TRBJ2-1; 11 positions match TRBD2. CDR3 size: 15 residues. The V segment lost 4 bases and the J segment 2 bases; nucleotides outside the gene matches: 1. The germline V gene has CDR1 SEHNR and CDR2 FQNEAQ (reference sequence). CDR3: CASSSGLAAYNEQFF. The DNA for the CDR3 is TGTGCCAGCAGCTCGGGACTAGCGGCCTACAATGAGCAGTTCTTC.

This clone showed up just a few times. V is TRBV15 and J is TRBJ2-5, with 7 bases identical to TRBD1. The CDR3 has 14 residues. J was trimmed by 1 base and V by 4 bases; bases with no gene match: 3. Germline-derived CDR1 and CDR2 are LNHNV and YYDKDF (reference sequence). As DNA, the CDR3 is TGTGCCACCAGCACTGGACAGGCCCAAGAGACCCAGTACTTC. Translation: CATSTGQAQETQYF.

The chain recombines TRBV30 with TRBJ2-7; D is unresolved. Germline CDR1 GTSNPN, CDR2 SVGIG (reference sequence). The CDR3 sequence is 14 residues long. Trimming removed 0 bases at V and 1 base at J, with 10 bases between. This CDR3 reads CAWSVSLQSYEQYF. In DNA, the CDR3 is TGTGCCTGGAGTGTAAGTTTGCAGTCCTACGAGCAGTACTTC. Full variable domain (missing parts from reference TRBV30 and TRBJ2-7): SQTIHQWPATLVQPVGSPLSLECTVEGTSNPNLYWYRQAAGRGLQLLFYSVGIGQISSEVPQNLSASRPQDRQFILSSKKLLLSDSGFYLCAWSVSLQSYEQYFGPGTRLTVT.